This T cell receptor (beta chain) was sequenced for a study of monozygotic twins with inflammatory bowel disease. Study results and caveats: Healthy co-twins, by inverse Simpson, had higher TCRbeta diversity than their siblings with IBD.

The CDR3 is made up of 15 amino acids. Germline assignment: CDR1 MNHEY and CDR2 SVGAGI. As to this clonotype: Its specificity is unknown.

After re-calling the 5' RACE reads, TCRdb lists one entry per CDR3 protein, DNA absent. This listing includes around 450,000 distinct CDR3 sequences. The V call is TRBV6-5, the J call TRBJ2-7; the TCRdb call, TRBD2, lacks DNA for checking. Material for sequencing was blood. This clonotype was sampled from a human donor with ulcerative colitis or Crohn's disease, or a healthy co-twin of an affected twin (not recorded which). CDR3 protein: CASSYSAVAGYEQYF.